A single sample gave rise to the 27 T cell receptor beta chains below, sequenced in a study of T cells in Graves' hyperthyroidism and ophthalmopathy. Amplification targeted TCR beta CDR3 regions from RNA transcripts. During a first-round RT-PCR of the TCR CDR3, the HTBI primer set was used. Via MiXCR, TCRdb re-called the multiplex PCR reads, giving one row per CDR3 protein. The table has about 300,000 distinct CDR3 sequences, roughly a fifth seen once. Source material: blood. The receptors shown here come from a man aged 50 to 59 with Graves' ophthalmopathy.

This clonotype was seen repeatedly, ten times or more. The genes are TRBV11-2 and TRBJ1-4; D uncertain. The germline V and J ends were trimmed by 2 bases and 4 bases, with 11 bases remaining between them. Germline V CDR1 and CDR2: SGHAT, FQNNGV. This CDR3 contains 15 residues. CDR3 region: CASSLLGGFNEKLFF. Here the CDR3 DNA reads TGTGCCAGCAGCTTATTAGGAGGGTTTAATGAAAAACTGTTTTTT.

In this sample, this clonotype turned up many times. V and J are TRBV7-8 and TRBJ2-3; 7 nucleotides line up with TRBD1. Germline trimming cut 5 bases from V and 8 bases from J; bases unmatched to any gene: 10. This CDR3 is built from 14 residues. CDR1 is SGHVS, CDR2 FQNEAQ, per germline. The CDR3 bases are TGTGCCAGCAGCGGGGACAGTCCACATGGTACGCAGTATTTT. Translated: CASSGDSPHGTQYF.

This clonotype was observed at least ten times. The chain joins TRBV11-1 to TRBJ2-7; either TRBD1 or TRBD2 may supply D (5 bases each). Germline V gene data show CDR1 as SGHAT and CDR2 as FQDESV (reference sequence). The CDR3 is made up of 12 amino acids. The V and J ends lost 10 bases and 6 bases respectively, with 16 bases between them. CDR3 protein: CATRDLHGEQYF. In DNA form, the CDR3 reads TGTGCCACCCGGGACCTACATGGCGAGCAGTACTTC.

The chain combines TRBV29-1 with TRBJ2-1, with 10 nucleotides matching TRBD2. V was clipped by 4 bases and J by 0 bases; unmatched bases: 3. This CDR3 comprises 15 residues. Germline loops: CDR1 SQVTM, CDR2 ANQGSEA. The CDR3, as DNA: TGCAGCGTTGTCCCTAGCGGGGGCTCCTACAATGAGCAGTTCTTC. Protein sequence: CSVVPSGGSYNEQFF.

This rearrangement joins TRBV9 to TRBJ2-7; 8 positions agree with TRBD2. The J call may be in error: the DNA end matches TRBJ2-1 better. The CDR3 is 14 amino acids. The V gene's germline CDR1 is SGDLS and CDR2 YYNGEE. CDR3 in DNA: TGTGCCAGCAGCGTAGCAACTAGCGGATACGAGCAGTTCTTC. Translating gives CASSVATSGYEQFF.

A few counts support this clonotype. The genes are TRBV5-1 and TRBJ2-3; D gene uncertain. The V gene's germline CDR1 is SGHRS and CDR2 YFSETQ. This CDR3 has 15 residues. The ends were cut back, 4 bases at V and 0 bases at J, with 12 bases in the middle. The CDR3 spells CASSPISRSTDTQYF. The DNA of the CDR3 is TGCGCCAGCAGCCCTATCTCAAGGAGCACAGATACGCAGTATTTT.

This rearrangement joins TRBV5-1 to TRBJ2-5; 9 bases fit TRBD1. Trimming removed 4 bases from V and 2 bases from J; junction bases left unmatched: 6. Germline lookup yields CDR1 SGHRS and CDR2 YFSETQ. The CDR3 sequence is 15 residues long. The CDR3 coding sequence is TGCGCCAGCAGCGAGTGGACAGGGGAGCAAGAGACCCAGTACTTC. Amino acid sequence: CASSEWTGEQETQYF.

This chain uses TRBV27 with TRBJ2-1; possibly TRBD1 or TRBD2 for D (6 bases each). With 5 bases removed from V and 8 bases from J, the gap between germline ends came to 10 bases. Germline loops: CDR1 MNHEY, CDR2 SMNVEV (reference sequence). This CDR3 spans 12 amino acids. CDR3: CASSNGGDEQFF. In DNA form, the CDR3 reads TGTGCCAGCAGTAACGGGGGCGATGAGCAGTTCTTC.

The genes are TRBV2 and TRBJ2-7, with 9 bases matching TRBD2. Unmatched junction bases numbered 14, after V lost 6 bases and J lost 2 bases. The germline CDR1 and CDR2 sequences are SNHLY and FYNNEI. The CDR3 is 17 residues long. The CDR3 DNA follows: TGTGCCAGCAGCCCTCAGGATCGACTAGCGGCGACCTACGAGCAGTACTTC. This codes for CASSPQDRLAATYEQYF.

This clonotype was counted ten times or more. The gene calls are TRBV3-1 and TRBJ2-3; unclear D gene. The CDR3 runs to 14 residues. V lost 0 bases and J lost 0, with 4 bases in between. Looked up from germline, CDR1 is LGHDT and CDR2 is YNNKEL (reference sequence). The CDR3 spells CASSQETSTDTQYF. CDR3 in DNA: TGTGCCAGCAGCCAAGAAACTAGCACAGATACGCAGTATTTT.

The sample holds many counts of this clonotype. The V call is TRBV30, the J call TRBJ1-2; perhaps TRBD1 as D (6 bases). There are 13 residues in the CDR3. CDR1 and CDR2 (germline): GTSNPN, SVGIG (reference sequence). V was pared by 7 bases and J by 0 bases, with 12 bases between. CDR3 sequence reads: CALTGSPNYGYTF. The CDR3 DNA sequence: TGTGCCTTAACAGGGTCCCCTAACTATGGCTACACCTTC.

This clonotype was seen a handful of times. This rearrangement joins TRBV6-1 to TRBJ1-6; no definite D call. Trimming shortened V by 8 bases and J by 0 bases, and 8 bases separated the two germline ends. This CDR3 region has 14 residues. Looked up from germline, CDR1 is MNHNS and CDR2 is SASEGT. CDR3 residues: CASAGRSYNSPLHF. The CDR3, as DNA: TGTGCCAGCGCGGGCCGCTCCTATAATTCACCCCTCCACTTT.

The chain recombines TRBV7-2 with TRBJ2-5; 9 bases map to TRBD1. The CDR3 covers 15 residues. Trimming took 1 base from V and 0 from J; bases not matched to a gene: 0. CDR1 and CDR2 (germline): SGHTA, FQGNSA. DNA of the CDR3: TGTGCCAGCAGCTTAGGGGACAGGGACCAAGAGACCCAGTACTTC. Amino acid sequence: CASSLGDRDQETQYF.

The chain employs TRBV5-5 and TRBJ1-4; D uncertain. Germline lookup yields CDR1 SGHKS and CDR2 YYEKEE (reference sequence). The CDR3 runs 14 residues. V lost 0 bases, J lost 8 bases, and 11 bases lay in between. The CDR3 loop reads CASSLGVRGEKLFF. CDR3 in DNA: TGTGCCAGCAGCTTGGGGGTCAGAGGAGAAAAACTGTTTTTT.

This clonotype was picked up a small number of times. CDR3 amino acids: CASGGRGKNEQFF. CDR3 nucleotides: TGTGCCAGCGGGGGGAGGGGGAAGAATGAGCAGTTCTTC. The chain couples TRBV12-3 or TRBV12-4 to TRBJ2-1; D may be TRBD2 (7 bases). The germline V and J ends were trimmed by 8 bases and 7 bases, with 15 bases remaining between them. The CDR3 contains 13 residues.

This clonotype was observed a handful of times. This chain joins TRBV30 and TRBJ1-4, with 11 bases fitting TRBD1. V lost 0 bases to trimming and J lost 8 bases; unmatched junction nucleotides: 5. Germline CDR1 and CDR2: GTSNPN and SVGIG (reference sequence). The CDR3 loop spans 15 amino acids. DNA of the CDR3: TGTGCCTGGAGTGTAGGGGGGACAGGGGGAGAAAAACTGTTTTTT. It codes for CAWSVGGTGGEKLFF. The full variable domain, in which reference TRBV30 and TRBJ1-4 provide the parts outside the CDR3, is SQTIHQWPATLVQPVGSPLSLECTVEGTSNPNLYWYRQAAGRGLQLLFYSVGIGQISSEVPQNLSASRPQDRQFILSSKKLLLSDSGFYLCAWSVGGTGGEKLFFGSGTQLSVL.

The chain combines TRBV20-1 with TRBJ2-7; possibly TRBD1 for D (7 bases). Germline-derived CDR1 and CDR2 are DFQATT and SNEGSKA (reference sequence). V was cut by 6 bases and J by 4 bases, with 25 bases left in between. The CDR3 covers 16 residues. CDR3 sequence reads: CSARTGGDTGAYEQYF. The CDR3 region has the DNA TGCAGTGCCCGGACAGGAGGGGACACCGGGGCGTACGAGCAGTACTTC.

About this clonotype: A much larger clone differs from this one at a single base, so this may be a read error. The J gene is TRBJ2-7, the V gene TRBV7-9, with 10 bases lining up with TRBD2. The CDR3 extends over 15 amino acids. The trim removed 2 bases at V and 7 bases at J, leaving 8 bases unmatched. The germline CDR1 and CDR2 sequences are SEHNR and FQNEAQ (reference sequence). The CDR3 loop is CASSLRLAGVGEQYF. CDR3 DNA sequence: TGTGCCAGCAGCTTAAGGCTAGCGGGAGTGGGTGAGCAGTACTTC.

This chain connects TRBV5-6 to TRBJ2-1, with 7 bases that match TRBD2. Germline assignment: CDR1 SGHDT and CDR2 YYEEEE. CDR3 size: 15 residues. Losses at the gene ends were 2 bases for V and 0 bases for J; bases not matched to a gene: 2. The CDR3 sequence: CASSLAGISYNEQFF. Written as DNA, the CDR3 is TGTGCCAGCAGCTTAGCGGGAATCTCCTACAATGAGCAGTTCTTC.

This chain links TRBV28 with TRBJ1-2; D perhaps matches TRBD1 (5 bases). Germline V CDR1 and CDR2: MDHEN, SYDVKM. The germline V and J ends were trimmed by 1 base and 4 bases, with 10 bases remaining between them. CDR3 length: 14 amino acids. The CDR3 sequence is CASSLSPGGYGYTF. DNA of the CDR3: TGTGCCAGCAGTTTATCCCCGGGGGGCTATGGCTACACCTTC.

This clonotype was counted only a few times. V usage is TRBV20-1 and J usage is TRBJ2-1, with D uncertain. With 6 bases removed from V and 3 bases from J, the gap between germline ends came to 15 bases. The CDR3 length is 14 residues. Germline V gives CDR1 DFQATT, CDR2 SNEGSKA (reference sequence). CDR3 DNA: TGCAGTGCCCTGCAGGTCGTTTACTACAATGAGCAGTTCTTC. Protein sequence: CSALQVVYYNEQFF.

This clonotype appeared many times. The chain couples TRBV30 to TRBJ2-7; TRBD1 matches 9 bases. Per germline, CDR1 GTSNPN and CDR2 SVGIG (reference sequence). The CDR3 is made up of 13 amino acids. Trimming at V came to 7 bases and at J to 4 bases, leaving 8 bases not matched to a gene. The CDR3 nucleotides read TGTGCCTTGAACAGGGGGCTTTTATACGAGCAGTACTTC. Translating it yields CALNRGLLYEQYF. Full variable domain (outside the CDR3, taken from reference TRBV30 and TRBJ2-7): SQTIHQWPATLVQPVGSPLSLECTVEGTSNPNLYWYRQAAGRGLQLLFYSVGIGQISSEVPQNLSASRPQDRQFILSSKKLLLSDSGFYLCALNRGLLYEQYFGPGTRLTVT.

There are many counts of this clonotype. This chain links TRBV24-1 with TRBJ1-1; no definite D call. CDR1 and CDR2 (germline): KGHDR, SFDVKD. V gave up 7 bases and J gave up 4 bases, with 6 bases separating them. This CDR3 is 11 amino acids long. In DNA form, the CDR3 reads TGTGCCACCAGAAGTTCCACTGAAGCTTTCTTT. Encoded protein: CATRSSTEAFF.

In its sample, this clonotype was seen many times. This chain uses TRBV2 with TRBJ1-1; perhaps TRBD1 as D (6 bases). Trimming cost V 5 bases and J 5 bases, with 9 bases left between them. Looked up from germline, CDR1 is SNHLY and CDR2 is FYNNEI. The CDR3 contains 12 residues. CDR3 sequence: CASSRQVTEAFF. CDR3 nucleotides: TGTGCCAGCAGTCGACAGGTAACTGAAGCTTTCTTT.

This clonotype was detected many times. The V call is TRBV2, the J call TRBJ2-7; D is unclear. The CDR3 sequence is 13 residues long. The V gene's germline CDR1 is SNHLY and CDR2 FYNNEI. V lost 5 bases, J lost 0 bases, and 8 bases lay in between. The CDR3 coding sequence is TGTGCCAGCAGTCGAACAGCCTCCTACGAGCAGTACTTC. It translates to CASSRTASYEQYF.

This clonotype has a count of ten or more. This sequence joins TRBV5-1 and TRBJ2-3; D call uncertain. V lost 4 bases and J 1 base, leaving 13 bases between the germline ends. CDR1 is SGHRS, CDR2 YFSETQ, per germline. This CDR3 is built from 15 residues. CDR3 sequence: CASSLGRPRTDTQYF. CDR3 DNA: TGCGCCAGCAGCCTCGGACGACCACGCACAGATACGCAGTATTTT.

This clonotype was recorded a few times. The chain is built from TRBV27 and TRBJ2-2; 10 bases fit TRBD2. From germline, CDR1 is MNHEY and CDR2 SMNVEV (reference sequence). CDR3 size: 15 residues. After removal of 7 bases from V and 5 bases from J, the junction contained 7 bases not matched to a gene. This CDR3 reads CASTSGSTGTGELFF. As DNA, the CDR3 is TGTGCCAGCACTAGCGGGAGTACGGGTACCGGGGAGCTGTTTTTT.